The 10 T cell receptor beta chains given below trace back to one sample, sequenced in a study of post-analysis software for immune sequencing data. General study findings and limits: TRBV5-6, TRBV5-1 and TRBV20-1 belonged to a set of about 5 TRBV segments that were more frequent in patients than controls.

Their antigen targets remain unknown. Tagging with unique molecular identifiers was a feature of the TCR beta cDNA libraries. TCRdb itself ran the PCR reads through MiXCR, one entry per CDR3 protein. The sample carries about 760,000 distinct CDR3 sequences, roughly 30% recorded once. Sequenced sample: blood. These receptors were collected from a girl aged 10 to 17 with multiple sclerosis.

About this clonotype itself: A read error may account for a junction end that differs from germline. The V call is TRBV7-6, the J call TRBJ2-1, with 9 bases identical to TRBD1. The CDR3 runs 17 residues. Germline lookup yields CDR1 SGHVS and CDR2 FNYEAQ. CDR3 in DNA: TGTACCAGCAGCCCCGAGGTGGACAGGGGCCCCTACAATGAGCAGTTCTTC. Translated: CTSSPEVDRGPYNEQFF. The complete variable domain, with remaining parts taken from reference TRBV7-6 and TRBJ2-1, reads GAGVSQSPRYKVTKRGQDVALRCDPISGHVSLYWYRQALGQGPEFLTYFNYEAQQDKSGLPNDRFSAERPEGSISTLTIQRTEQRDSAMYRCTSSPEVDRGPYNEQFFGPGTRLTVL.

The chain couples TRBV13 to TRBJ1-6; D is unresolved. The CDR3 contains 18 residues. Germline loops: CDR1 PRHDT, CDR2 FYEKMQ (reference sequence). Between the trimmed V and J ends, which lost 1 base and 5 bases, there was a span of 18 bases. CDR3 coding DNA: TGTGCCAGCAGCTTAGTCGGCAGTCGAACCAGTCATAATTCACCCCTCCACTTT. Its translation: CASSLVGSRTSHNSPLHF.

The rearrangement joins TRBV6-5 to TRBJ2-1; TRBD1 agrees at 7 bases. In germline, CDR1 is MNHEY, CDR2 SVGAGI. The CDR3 extends over 14 amino acids. The V and J ends lost 5 bases and 6 bases, in that order; junction bases with no gene match: 7. The CDR3 DNA sequence: TGTGCCAGCAGTGGAGGACAGGCTATCAATGAGCAGTTCTTC. Translated: CASSGGQAINEQFF.

The genes are TRBV14 and TRBJ2-3, with D uncertain. The germline CDR1 and CDR2 sequences are SGHDN and FVKESK. Trimming removed 3 bases from V and 5 bases from J, with 9 bases in between. The CDR3 length is 13 residues. The CDR3 DNA sequence: TGTGCCAGCAGCCAGGAGACGAGAGATACGCAGTATTTT. Translated: CASSQETRDTQYF.

The CDR3 DNA reads TGCGCCAGCAGCTTGTTTGCAGGGAGCTCCTACGAGCAGTACTTC. Translation: CASSLFAGSSYEQYF. V gene TRBV5-1 combines with J gene TRBJ2-7; D tentatively fits TRBD1 or TRBD2 (5 bases each). Germline V lookup: CDR1 SGHRS, CDR2 YFSETQ. CDR3 length: 15 amino acids. V was cut by 1 base and J by 0 bases, with 11 bases left in between.

The V gene is TRBV7-2, the J gene TRBJ2-3; TRBD2 might be the D (6 bases). The germline V gene encodes CDR1 SGHTA and CDR2 FQGNSA. There are 17 residues in the CDR3. V lost 5 bases, J lost 2 bases, and 20 bases lay in between. CDR3 sequence (DNA): TGTGCCAGCAGCCGAGGGACTGGGGGAATTCCCACAGATACGCAGTATTTT. Translation: CASSRGTGGIPTDTQYF.

This clonotype came up a few times. The rearrangement uses TRBV20-1 and TRBJ2-3, with 8 nucleotides matching TRBD2. This CDR3 spans 14 amino acids. Germline V gene data show CDR1 as DFQATT and CDR2 as SNEGSKA (reference sequence). Trimming at V came to 6 bases and at J to 5 bases, leaving 10 bases not matched to a gene. In nucleotides, the CDR3 is TGCAGTGCCCCGACTAGCGCCCCTGGAGATACGCAGTATTTT. Translation: CSAPTSAPGDTQYF.

This clonotype was observed a few times. The V and J genes are TRBV27 and TRBJ2-1, with TRBD2 matching over 12 bases. Germline CDR1 and CDR2: MNHEY and SMNVEV (reference sequence). The J segment lost 9 bases and the V segment lost 2 bases, leaving 11 bases of the junction unmatched. This CDR3 has 17 amino acids. In DNA form, the CDR3 reads TGTGCCAGCAGTTTACACCTCCTAGCGGGAGGGCCGGGTGAGCAGTTCTTC. Translated: CASSLHLLAGGPGEQFF.

This clonotype turned up a few times. J is TRBJ2-5 and V is TRBV6-5; 7 bases agree with TRBD2. V shed 1 base, J shed 7 bases, and the junction held 3 bases outside the gene matches. The CDR3 runs 13 residues. CDR1 and CDR2 (germline): MNHEY, SVGAGI. CDR3 amino acids: CASSYYERGTQYF. Written as DNA, the CDR3 is TGTGCCAGCAGTTACTATGAGCGGGGGACCCAGTACTTC.

Regarding this clonotype: The junction shows a germline mismatch at one end, possibly a read error. The CDR3 nucleotides are TGTGCCAGCAGCTTAGCCCAGAGGGGGCGCCGAGGGACCCGGTACTTC. The encoded protein is CASSLAQRGRRGTRYF. V gene TRBV7-2 combines with J gene TRBJ2-5; 7 bases align to TRBD1. The CDR3 covers 16 residues. Per the germline V gene, CDR1 is SGHTA and CDR2 is FQGNSA. Full variable domain (rest looked up from reference TRBV7-2 and TRBJ2-5): GAGVSQSPSNKVTEKGKDVELRCDPISGHTALYWYRQSLGQGLEFLIYFQGNSAPDKSGLPSDRFSAERTGGSVSTLTIQRTQQEDSAVYLCASSLAQRGRRGTRYFGPGTRLLVL.